The 17 T cell receptor beta chains below come from one sample, sequenced in a study of cytomegalovirus exposure and HLA in healthy donors. It was with 60 Vbeta and 13 Jbeta primers that the PCR ran. Here immunoSEQ multiplex PCR was the method, and the copy in TCRdb shows in-frame clones only, minus some. The data show 150,000 to 200,000 clones, 80% to 85% seen once. What was sequenced was PBMCs. The receptors shown here come from a girl aged 2 to 10 in good health and CMV-seropositive.

The rearrangement uses TRBV7-9 and TRBJ1-2; 8 positions match TRBD1. Germline-derived CDR1 and CDR2 are SEHNR and FQNEAQ (reference sequence). The V and J ends lost 1 base and 2 bases, in that order; junction bases with no gene match: 3. The CDR3 has 15 amino acids. CDR3 bases: TGTGCCAGCAGCTTAGAGACAGGGGTGAACTATGGCTACACCTTC. Amino acid sequence: CASSLETGVNYGYTF.

The chain links TRBV7-8 to TRBJ2-2; 8 bases are a match to TRBD2. The CDR3 totals 15 residues. After removal of 7 bases from V and 2 bases from J, the junction contained 6 bases not matched to a gene. CDR1 is SGHVS, CDR2 FQNEAQ, per germline. CDR3 nucleotide sequence: TGTGCCAGCAAAATTAGCGGGGCTAACACCGGGGAGCTGTTTTTT. It yields the protein CASKISGANTGELFF. Full variable domain (outside the CDR3, taken from reference TRBV7-8 and TRBJ2-2): GAGVSQSPRYKVAKRGQDVALRCDPISGHVSLFWYQQALGQGPEFLTYFQNEAQLDKSGLPSDRFFAERPEGSVSTLKIQRTQQEDSAVYLCASKISGANTGELFFGEGSRLTVL.

The chain carries TRBV7-9 and TRBJ2-5; D may be TRBD2 (6 bases). Germline V gene lookup returns CDR1 SEHNR and CDR2 FQNEAQ (reference sequence). This CDR3 has 17 residues. Trimming removed 4 bases at V and 0 bases at J, with 18 bases between. The CDR3 region has the DNA TGTGCCAGCAGCTCAGGCAAGGTCCTAGCGTACCAAGAGACCCAGTACTTC. Translated, it gives CASSSGKVLAYQETQYF.

The rearrangement uses TRBV23-1 and TRBJ1-5; 10 bases align to TRBD1. TRBV23-1 is an open reading frame, and its role is uncertain. The V and J ends lost 0 bases and 2 bases, in that order; junction bases with no gene match: 10. The CDR3 consists of 19 residues. Here the CDR3 DNA reads TGCGCCAGCAGTCAATCAGGGACAGGGGCGCAGAGGGGCAATCAGCCCCAGCATTTT. It specifies CASSQSGTGAQRGNQPQHF.

The J gene is TRBJ1-2, the V gene TRBV18, with D maybe TRBD1 (6 bases). Germline lookup yields CDR1 KGHSH and CDR2 LQKENI. V lost 3 bases and J lost 4, with 9 bases in between. This CDR3 has 13 residues. The CDR3 reads CASSPDSLYGYTF. The DNA of the CDR3 is TGTGCCAGCTCACCGGACAGCCTCTATGGCTACACCTTC.

In its sample, this clone was seen a few times. This chain joins TRBV28 and TRBJ1-6; D may be TRBD1 (6 bases). The ends were cut back, 4 bases at V and 9 bases at J, with 10 bases in the middle. This CDR3 has 13 residues. In germline, CDR1 is MDHEN, CDR2 SYDVKM. The CDR3 DNA reads as TGTGCCAGCAGTTGGACAGTCATTTCACCCCTCCACTTT. Amino acid sequence: CASSWTVISPLHF.

The DNA for the CDR3 is TGTGCCAGCAGTGAACAGGGGATAATTGGCTCACCCCTCCACTTT. It is translated as CASSEQGIIGSPLHF. The V and J genes are TRBV6-1 and TRBJ1-6; D might be TRBD1 (6 bases). From germline, CDR1 is MNHNS and CDR2 SASEGT. V was cut by 2 bases and J by 10 bases, with 15 bases left in between. This CDR3 has 15 residues.

V is TRBV5-6 and J is TRBJ1-4; D unresolved. Deletions cut 5 bases from V and 7 bases from J, with 18 bases between. Germline loops: CDR1 SGHDT, CDR2 YYEEEE. This CDR3 comprises 15 residues. CDR3 region: CASREGGAGGEKLFF. DNA of the CDR3: TGTGCCAGCAGGGAAGGCGGAGCCGGAGGTGAAAAACTGTTTTTT.

This chain joins TRBV10-1 and TRBJ2-1; TRBD2 might be the D (6 bases). V was shortened by 3 bases and J by 2 bases, with 11 bases between the two germline ends. Germline lookup yields CDR1 WNHNN and CDR2 SYGVQD (reference sequence). The CDR3 consists of 15 residues. The CDR3 DNA sequence: TGCGCCAGCAGTGATCGGGACTCTGCCTACAATGAGCAGTTCTTC. Amino acid sequence: CASSDRDSAYNEQFF.

The chain carries TRBV4-2 and TRBJ2-1, with 7 bases fitting TRBD2. The CDR3 covers 17 residues. Germline CDR1 reads LGHNA; CDR2 reads YNFKEQ. V was clipped by 0 bases and J by 4 bases; unmatched bases: 9. CDR3 in DNA: TGTGCCAGCAGCCAAGACGGGGGAGGGAGCCCATACAATGAGCAGTTCTTC. Amino acids: CASSQDGGGSPYNEQFF.

V gene TRBV27 combines with J gene TRBJ1-4; the match to TRBD1 covers 8 bases. CDR3 size: 14 residues. Germline CDR1 MNHEY, CDR2 SMNVEV (reference sequence). The trim removed 6 bases at V and 6 bases at J, leaving 6 bases unmatched. CDR3 loop: CASSGETGDEKLFF. CDR3 in DNA: TGTGCCAGCAGCGGGGAGACAGGGGATGAAAAACTGTTTTTT.

This clone was seen only once. This chain links TRBV19 with TRBJ1-3; weak D call: TRBD1 (6 bases). V was cut by 7 bases and J by 0 bases, with 13 bases left in between. Per germline, CDR1 LNHDA and CDR2 SQIVND (reference sequence). The CDR3 totals 15 residues. CDR3: CASTEGTFSGNTIYF. CDR3 DNA: TGTGCCAGTACCGAAGGGACATTCTCTGGAAACACCATATATTTT.

This chain uses TRBV28 with TRBJ1-5; TRBD1 matches 8 bases. The CDR3 spans 14 residues. The J segment lost 7 bases and the V segment lost 6 bases, leaving 8 bases of the junction unmatched. The germline gives CDR1 MDHEN, CDR2 SYDVKM. DNA for the CDR3: TGTGCCAGCAGACAGGGGGGGGTTCCGCAGCCCCAGCATTTT. It encodes CASRQGGVPQPQHF.

This chain links TRBV19 with TRBJ1-5, with D possibly being TRBD1 (5 bases). The CDR3 runs to 15 residues. The germline V gene encodes CDR1 LNHDA and CDR2 SQIVND (reference sequence). The V gene lost 3 bases and the J gene lost 0 bases, with 9 bases spanning the gap. CDR3 sequence reads: CASSIHRYSNQPQHF. The CDR3, as DNA: TGTGCCAGTAGTATCCACAGGTATAGCAATCAGCCCCAGCATTTT.

The V call is TRBV28, the J call TRBJ2-1, with 8 positions matching TRBD1. The CDR3 length is 15 residues. Trimming cost V 5 bases and J 0 bases; bases outside gene matches: 3. CDR1 and CDR2 from the germline V gene are MDHEN and SYDVKM. CDR3 DNA sequence: TGTGCCAGCAGTGGGGACAGGTCCTCCTACAATGAGCAGTTCTTC. Residues: CASSGDRSSYNEQFF.

The V and J genes are TRBV7-9 and TRBJ2-3; possible D gene TRBD1, 5 bases. Trimming removed 5 bases from V and 2 bases from J, with 11 bases in between. Germline CDR1 SEHNR, CDR2 FQNEAQ (reference sequence). The CDR3 sequence is 14 residues long. This CDR3 is CASSQDTTTDTQYF. Here the CDR3 DNA reads TGTGCCAGCAGCCAGGACACTACCACAGATACGCAGTATTTT.

This clone was observed a single time. V gene TRBV29-1 combines with J gene TRBJ2-1; the D gene is possibly TRBD2 (5 bases). The CDR3 loop spans 12 amino acids. Germline V gene data show CDR1 as SQVTM and CDR2 as ANQGSEA. Trimming pared 7 bases from V and 2 bases from J, leaving 9 bases between. As DNA, the CDR3 is TGCAGCGGGACTCCTGCCTACAATGAGCAGTTCTTC. Encoded protein: CSGTPAYNEQFF.